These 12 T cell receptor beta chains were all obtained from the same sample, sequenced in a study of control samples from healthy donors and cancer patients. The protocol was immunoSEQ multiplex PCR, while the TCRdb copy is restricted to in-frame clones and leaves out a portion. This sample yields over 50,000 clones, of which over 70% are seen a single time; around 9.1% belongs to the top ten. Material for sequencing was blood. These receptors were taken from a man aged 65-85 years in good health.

CDR3 sequence: CAWNAGQGGYGYTF. The CDR3 coding sequence is TGTGCCTGGAACGCTGGTCAGGGTGGATATGGCTACACCTTC. This chain links TRBV30 with TRBJ1-2; D is possibly TRBD1 (5 bases). Per the germline V gene, CDR1 is GTSNPN and CDR2 is SVGIG (reference sequence). V was trimmed by 4 bases and J by 5 bases, leaving 17 bases between them. CDR3 length: 14 residues.

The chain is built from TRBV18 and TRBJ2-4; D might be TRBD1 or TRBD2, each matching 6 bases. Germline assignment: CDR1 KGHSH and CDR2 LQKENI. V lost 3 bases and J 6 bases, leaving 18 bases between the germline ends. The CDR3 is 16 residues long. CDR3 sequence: CASSPPSGGGVNIQYF. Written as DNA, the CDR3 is TGTGCCAGCTCACCCCCCTCAGGAGGGGGTGTAAACATTCAGTACTTC.

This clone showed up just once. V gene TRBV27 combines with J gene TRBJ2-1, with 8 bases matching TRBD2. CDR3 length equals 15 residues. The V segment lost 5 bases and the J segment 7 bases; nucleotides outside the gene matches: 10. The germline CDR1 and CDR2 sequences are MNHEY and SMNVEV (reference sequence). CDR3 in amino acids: CASSLLSGGLNEQFF. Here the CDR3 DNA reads TGTGCCAGCAGTCTCCTGTCGGGGGGGCTGAATGAGCAGTTCTTC.

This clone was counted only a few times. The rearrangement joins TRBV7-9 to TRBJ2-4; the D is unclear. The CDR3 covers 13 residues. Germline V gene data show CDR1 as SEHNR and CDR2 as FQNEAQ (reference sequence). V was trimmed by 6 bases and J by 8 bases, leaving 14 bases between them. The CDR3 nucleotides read TGTGCCAGCAGTACCCCTTTCTCGGACATTCAGTACTTC. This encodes CASSTPFSDIQYF.

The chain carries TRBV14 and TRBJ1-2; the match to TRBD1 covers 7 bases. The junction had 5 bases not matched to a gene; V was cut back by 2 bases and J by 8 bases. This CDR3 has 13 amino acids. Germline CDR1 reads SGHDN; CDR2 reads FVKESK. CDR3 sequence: CASSQFWTGGYTF. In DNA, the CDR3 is TGTGCCAGCAGCCAATTTTGGACAGGCGGCTACACCTTC.

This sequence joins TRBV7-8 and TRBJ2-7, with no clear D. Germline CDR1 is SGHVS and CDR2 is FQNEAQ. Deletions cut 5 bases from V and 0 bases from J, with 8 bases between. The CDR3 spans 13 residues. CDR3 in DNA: TGTGCCAGCAGCAAAAGGACCTCCTACGAGCAGTACTTC. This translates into CASSKRTSYEQYF.

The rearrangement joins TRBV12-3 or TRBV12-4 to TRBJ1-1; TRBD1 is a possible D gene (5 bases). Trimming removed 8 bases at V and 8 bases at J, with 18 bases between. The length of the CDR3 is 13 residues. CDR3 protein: CASGNVAGIEAFF. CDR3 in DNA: TGTGCCAGCGGTAACGTGGCAGGGATAGAAGCTTTCTTT.

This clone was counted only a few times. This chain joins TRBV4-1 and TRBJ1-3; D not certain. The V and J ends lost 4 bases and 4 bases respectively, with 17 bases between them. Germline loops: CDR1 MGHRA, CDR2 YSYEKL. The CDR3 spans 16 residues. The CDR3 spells CASSRYIATGGNTIYF. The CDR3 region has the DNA TGCGCCAGCAGCCGCTACATAGCCACGGGGGGAAACACCATATATTTT.

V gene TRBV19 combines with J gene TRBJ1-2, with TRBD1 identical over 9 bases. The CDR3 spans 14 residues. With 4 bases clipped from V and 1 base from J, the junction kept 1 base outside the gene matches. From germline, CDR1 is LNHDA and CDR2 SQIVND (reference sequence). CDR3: CASSRGQGNYGYTF. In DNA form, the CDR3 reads TGTGCCAGTAGTAGGGGACAGGGTAACTATGGCTACACCTTC.

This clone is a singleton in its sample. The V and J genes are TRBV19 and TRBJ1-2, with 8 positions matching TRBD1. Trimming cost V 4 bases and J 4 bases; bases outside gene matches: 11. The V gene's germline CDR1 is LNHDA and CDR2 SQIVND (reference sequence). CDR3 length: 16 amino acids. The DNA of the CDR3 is TGTGCCAGTAGTAGGGCAGGGGGCGATGGTGTCTATGGCTACACCTTC. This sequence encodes CASSRAGGDGVYGYTF. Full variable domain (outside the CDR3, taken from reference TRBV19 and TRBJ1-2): DGGITQSPKYLFRKEGQNVTLSCEQNLNHDAMYWYRQDPGQGLRLIYYSQIVNDFQKGDIAEGYSVSREKKESFPLTVTSAQKNPTAFYLCASSRAGGDGVYGYTFGSGTRLTVV.

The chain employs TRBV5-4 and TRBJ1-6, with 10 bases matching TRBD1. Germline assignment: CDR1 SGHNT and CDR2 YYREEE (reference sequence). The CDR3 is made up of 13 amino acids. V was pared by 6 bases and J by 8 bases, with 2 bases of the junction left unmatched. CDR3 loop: CASNGQGDSPLHF. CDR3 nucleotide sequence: TGTGCCAGCAACGGACAGGGGGATTCACCCCTCCACTTT.

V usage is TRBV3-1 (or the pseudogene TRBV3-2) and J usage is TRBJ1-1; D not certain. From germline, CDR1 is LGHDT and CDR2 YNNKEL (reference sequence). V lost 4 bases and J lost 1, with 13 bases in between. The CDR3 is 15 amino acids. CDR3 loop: CASSPVKIANTEAFF. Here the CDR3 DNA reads TGTGCCAGCAGCCCTGTTAAAATCGCGAACACTGAAGCTTTCTTT.